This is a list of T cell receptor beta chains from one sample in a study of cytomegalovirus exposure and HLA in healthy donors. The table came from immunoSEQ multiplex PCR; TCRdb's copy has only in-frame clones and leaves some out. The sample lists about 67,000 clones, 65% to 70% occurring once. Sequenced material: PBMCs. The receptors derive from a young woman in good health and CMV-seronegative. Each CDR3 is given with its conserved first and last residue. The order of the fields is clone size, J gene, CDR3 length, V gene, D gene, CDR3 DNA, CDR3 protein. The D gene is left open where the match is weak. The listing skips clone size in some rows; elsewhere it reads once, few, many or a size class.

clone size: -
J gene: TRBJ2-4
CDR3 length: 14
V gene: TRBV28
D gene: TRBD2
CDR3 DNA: TGTGCCACCCTCGGCGGGGGGGCCGGAGACATTCAGTACTTC
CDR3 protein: CATLGGGAGDIQYF

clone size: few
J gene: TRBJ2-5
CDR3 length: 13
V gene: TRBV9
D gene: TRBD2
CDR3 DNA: TGTGCCAGCAGTTACTCGGGAGGGGAGACCCAGTACTTC
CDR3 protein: CASSYSGGETQYF

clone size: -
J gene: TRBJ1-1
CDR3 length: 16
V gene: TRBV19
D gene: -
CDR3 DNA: TGTGCCAGTAGTATAGACGCTGGGGCGCTGAACACTGAAGCTTTCTTT
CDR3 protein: CASSIDAGALNTEAFF

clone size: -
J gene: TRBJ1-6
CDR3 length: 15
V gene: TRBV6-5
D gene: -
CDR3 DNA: TGTGCCAGCAGTTCCTACAGGGCTAATAATTCACCCCTCCACTTT
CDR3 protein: CASSSYRANNSPLHF

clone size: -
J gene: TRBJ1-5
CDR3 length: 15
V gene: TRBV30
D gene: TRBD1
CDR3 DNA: TGTGCCTGGAGTTACGGACAGGGAAGCAATCAGCCCCAGCATTTT
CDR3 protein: CAWSYGQGSNQPQHF

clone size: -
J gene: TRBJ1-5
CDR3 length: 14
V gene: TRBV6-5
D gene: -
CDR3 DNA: TGTGCCAGCAGTCCCGTACAGGACGCTCAGCCCCAGCATTTT
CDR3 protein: CASSPVQDAQPQHF

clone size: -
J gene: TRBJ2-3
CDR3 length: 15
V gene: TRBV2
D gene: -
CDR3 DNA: TGTGCCAGCAGTGAACTGAGGGCCCAAACAGATACGCAGTATTTT
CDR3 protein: CASSELRAQTDTQYF

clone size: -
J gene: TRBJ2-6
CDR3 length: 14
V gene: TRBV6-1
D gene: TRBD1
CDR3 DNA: TGTGCCAGCAACAGGGGGTCTGGGGCCAACGTCCTGACTTTC
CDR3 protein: CASNRGSGANVLTF

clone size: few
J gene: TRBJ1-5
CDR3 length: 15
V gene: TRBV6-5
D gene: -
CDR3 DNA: TGTGCCAGCAGAAAGACAGGCGGCAGCAATCAGCCCCAGCATTTT
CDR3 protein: CASRKTGGSNQPQHF

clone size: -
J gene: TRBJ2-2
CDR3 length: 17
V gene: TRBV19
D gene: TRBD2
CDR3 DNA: TGTGCCAGTAGTATGGTTGCTAGCGGGGGTAGCACCGGGGAGCTGTTTTTT
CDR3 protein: CASSMVASGGSTGELFF

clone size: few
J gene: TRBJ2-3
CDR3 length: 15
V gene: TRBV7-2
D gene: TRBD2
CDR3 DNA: TGTGCCAGCAGGCTTACTAGCGGGGGCACAGATACGCAGTATTTT
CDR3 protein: CASRLTSGGTDTQYF

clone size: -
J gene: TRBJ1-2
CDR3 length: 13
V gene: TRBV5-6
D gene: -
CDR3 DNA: TGTGCCAGCAGCAGGACAGACAGCTATGGCTACACCTTC
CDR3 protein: CASSRTDSYGYTF

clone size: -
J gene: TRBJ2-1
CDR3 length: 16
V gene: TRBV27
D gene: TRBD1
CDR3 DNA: TGTGCCAGCAGTTTAAGGGGGACAGGGGGCCGAAATGAGCAGTTCTTC
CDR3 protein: CASSLRGTGGRNEQFF

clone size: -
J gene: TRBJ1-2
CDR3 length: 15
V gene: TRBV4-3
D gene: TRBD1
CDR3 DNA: TGCGCCAGCAGCCATACCCTTACAGGGGGCGATGGCTACACCTTC
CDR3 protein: CASSHTLTGGDGYTF

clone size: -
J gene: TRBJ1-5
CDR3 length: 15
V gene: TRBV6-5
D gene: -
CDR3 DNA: TGTGCCAGCAGGGAGAGAGGTAGGAGCAATCAGCCCCAGCATTTT
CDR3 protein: CASRERGRSNQPQHF

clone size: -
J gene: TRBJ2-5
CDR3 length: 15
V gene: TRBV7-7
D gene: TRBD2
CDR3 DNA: TGTGCTAGCAGCCCCTCCGGGACTACCGCAGAGACCCAGTACTTC
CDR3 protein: CASSPSGTTAETQYF

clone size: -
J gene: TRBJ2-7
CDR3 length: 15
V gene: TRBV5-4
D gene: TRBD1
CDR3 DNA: TGTGCCAGCAGCTACCGACAGGGAAGTCCCTACGAGCAGTACTTC
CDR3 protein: CASSYRQGSPYEQYF

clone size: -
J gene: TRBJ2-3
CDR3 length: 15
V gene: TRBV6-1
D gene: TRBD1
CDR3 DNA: TGTGCCAGCAGAACTTCCCAGGGGGCTACAGATACGCAGTATTTT
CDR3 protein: CASRTSQGATDTQYF

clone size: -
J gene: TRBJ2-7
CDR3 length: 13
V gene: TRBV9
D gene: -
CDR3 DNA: TGTGCCAGCAGCGTAACAGGTTCCTACGAGCAGTACTTC
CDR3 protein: CASSVTGSYEQYF

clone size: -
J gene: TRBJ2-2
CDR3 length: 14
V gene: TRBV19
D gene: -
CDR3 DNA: TGTGCCAGTAGTATGACAGTCAACACCGGGGAGCTGTTTTTT
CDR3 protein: CASSMTVNTGELFF

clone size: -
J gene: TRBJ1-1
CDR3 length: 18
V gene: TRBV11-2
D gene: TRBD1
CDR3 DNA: TGTGCCAGCAGCCACCCCGGGCAGGGGGCCTTCATGAACACTGAAGCTTTCTTT
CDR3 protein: CASSHPGQGAFMNTEAFF

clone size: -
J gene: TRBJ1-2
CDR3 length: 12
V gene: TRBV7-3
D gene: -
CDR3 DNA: TGTGCCAGCAGCTTAGCGTCGGGTGGCTACACCTTC
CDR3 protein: CASSLASGGYTF

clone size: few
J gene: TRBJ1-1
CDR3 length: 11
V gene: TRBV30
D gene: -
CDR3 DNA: TGTGCCTGGAGCTATCGCGCTGAAGCTTTCTTT
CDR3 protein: CAWSYRAEAFF

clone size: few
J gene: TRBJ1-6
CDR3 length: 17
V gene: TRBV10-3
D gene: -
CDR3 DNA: TGTGCCATCAGCCCGCATACGACAGGCTCCTATAATTCACCCCTCCACTTT
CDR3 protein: CAISPHTTGSYNSPLHF

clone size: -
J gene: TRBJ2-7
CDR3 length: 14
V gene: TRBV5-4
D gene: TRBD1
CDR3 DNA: TGTGCCAGCAGCTGGGACAGGGGGCCCTACGAGCAGTACTTC
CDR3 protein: CASSWDRGPYEQYF

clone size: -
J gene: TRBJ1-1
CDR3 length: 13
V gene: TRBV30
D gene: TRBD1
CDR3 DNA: TGTGCCTATGGACAGGGGTTGAACACTGAAGCTTTCTTT
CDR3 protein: CAYGQGLNTEAFF

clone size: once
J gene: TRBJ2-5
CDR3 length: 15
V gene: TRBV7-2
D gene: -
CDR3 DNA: TGTGCCAGCACCTGGGGGGGCGGTTACCAAGAGACCCAGTACTTC
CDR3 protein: CASTWGGGYQETQYF

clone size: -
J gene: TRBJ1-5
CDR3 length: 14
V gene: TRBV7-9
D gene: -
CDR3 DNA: TGTGCCAGCAGCCACGGGAGAAGCGATCAGCCCCAGCATTTT
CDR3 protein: CASSHGRSDQPQHF

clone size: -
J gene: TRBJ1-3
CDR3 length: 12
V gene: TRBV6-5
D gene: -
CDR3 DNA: TGTGCCTCACACAGCTCTGGAAACACCATATATTTT
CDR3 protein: CASHSSGNTIYF

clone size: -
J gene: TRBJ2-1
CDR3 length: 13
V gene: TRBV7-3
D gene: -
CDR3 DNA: TGTGCCAGCAGCTTAGAGGCGGGACAGAGGCAGTTCTTC
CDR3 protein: CASSLEAGQRQFF

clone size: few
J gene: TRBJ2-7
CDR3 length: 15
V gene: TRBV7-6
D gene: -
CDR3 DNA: TGTGCCAGCAGCTTAGCTACAGGGTCTTTCTACGAGCAGTACTTC
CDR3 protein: CASSLATGSFYEQYF

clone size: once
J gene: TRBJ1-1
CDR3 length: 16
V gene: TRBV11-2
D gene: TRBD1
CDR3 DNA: TGTGCCAGCAGCTTAGCAACGGGACAGGGGAACACTGAAGCTTTCTTT
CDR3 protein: CASSLATGQGNTEAFF

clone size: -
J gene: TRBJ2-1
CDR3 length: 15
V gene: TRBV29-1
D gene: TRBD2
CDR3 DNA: TGCAGCGTTAGCTTTCTAGCGGGGGGGTACAATGAGCAGTTCTTC
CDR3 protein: CSVSFLAGGYNEQFF

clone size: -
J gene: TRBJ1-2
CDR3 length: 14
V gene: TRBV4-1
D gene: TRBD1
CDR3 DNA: TGCGCCAGCAGCCCCTCGACAGGGCCCTATGGCTACACCTTC
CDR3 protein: CASSPSTGPYGYTF

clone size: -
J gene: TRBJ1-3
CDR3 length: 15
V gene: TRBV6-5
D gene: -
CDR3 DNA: TGTGCCAGCAGTTACTCGGCAGGGAACAGAAACACCATATATTTT
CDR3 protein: CASSYSAGNRNTIYF

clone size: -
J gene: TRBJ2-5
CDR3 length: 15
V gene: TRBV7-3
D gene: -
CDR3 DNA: TGTGCCAGCAGCTCCCTGGGGGGTCCCCAAGAGACCCAGTACTTC
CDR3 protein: CASSSLGGPQETQYF

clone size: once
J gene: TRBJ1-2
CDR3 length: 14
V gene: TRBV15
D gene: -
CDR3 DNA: TGTGCCACCAGCTCAGGATCCCGAGACTATGGCTACACCTTC
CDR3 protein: CATSSGSRDYGYTF

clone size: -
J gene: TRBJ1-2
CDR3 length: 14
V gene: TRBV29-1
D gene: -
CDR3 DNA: TGCAGCGTTGAAGATTGGGCAGACCTCTATGGCTACACCTTC
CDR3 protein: CSVEDWADLYGYTF